The present TCR beta chain was sequenced within a study of shared clonotypes between healthy human individuals. Regarding the study as a whole: Relative to memory subsets, naive subsets generally showed larger estimated richness.

As regards this clone: The antigen is unknown.

This CDR3 comprises 13 residues. CDR1 is GTSNPN and CDR2 is SVGIG in the germline V gene (reference sequence). Trimming stripped 6 bases from V and 3 bases from J, with 14 bases between. Libraries were prepared by immunoSEQ multiplex PCR; TCRdb keeps only in-frame clonotypes and omits some of them. Of under 1,100,000 clones in the sample, roughly 75% were seen once. This sequence was found in a man between 18 and 35 years old in good health. The chain joins TRBV30 to TRBJ1-2; D unclear. Sequencing input: memory CD4+ T cells sorted from blood. The subset: CD45RA-negative fraction. CDR3 bases: TGTGCCTGTACAAGGGTTAAGGACTATGGCTACACCTTC. It translates to CACTRVKDYGYTF.